This T cell receptor beta chain is from a study of sequential checkpoint blockade in melanoma. Background on the study: After nivolumab or ipilimumab alone, about 22 patients had week-13 rebiopsies.

Study-wide findings and caveats: Rising tumor T-cell fraction and clonality meant about 30 times likelier benefit.

The data were produced by immunoSEQ multiplex PCR, yet TCRdb's version contains in-frame clones alone and is incomplete. The sample records about 7,200 clones, about 20% being singletons. Germline loops: CDR1 SGHRS, CDR2 YFSETQ. The V segment lost 7 bases and the J segment 4 bases; nucleotides outside the gene matches: 8. This CDR3 has 14 residues. The treatment here: randomized to nivolumab then ipilimumab (arm A) or the reverse (arm B). Regarding this clone: No antigen is known for it.

This chain links TRBV5-1 with TRBJ1-1; TRBD1 matches 9 bases. This receptor was taken from a human donor with melanoma. The sequencing here drew on tumor tissue (inferred from file names), taken from a patient given nivolumab and ipilimumab in sequence. CDR3 protein: CASARDRASTEAFF. CDR3 coding DNA: TGCGCCAGCGCCCGGGACAGGGCTAGCACTGAAGCTTTCTTT.